One TCR beta chain is described in this entry. Germline V gene lookup returns CDR1 MGHRA and CDR2 YSYEKL. The CDR3 is made up of 13 amino acids. V dropped 3 bases and J dropped 5 bases, with 10 bases sitting between them. The data are from a study of blood T cell repertoires in COVID-19. The repertoire was sequenced with immunoSEQ multiplex PCR; TCRdb's copy has only in-frame clones and lacks some. The sample includes under 200,000 clones, about 74% of them seen just once. The V call is TRBV4-1, the J call TRBJ2-5; no clear D gene. The sequenced sample consisted of peripheral blood. The source is a man between 60 and 75 years old with acute or convalescent COVID-19. The CDR3 here is CASSHVKEETQYF. The CDR3 DNA reads as TGCGCCAGCAGCCACGTAAAGGAGGAGACCCAGTACTTC.